This T cell receptor beta chain was identified during a study of human T cells and chemical hapten exposure. For the study at large: Patches that contained 0.01% DPC were applied to the upper back and read at 6 days. Alopecia areata, totalis or universalis was found in mostly female patients. Study-wide points: TCRs at high frequency, those above 1 in 1000, did not change with DPC sensitization.

The germline V gene encodes CDR1 SSHAT and CDR2 FNYEAQ (reference sequence). This CDR3 is built from 17 residues. Each CDR3 protein gets one entry after TCRdb re-called the RACE reads with MiXCR. The data show tens of thousands of distinct CDR3 sequences, about an eighth seen once. This sample's time point: patch test 1, 2 weeks after DPC sensitization. Treatment denoted: therapeutic diphenylcyclopropenone sensitization with weekly scalp DPC. Each patch-test visit's blood sample preceded patch application. To note about this clonotype: Its antigen is undetermined. At one of its ends the junction is not consistent with the germline gene, which may arise from a read error.

V gene TRBV7-7 combines with J gene TRBJ2-1; possibly TRBD2 for D (7 bases). This receptor was obtained from a woman aged 60-70 years with alopecia areata. Some clones in this sample may be carry-over from other donors' samples. Sequences were derived from whole blood, sampled in connection with sensitization to the hapten diphenylcyclopropenone (DPC). The CDR3 is CASSLLASSDRRGEQFF. CDR3 sequence (DNA): TGTGCTAGCAGCTTACTAGCGTCTAGCGACAGGCGAGGTGAGCAGTTCTTC.